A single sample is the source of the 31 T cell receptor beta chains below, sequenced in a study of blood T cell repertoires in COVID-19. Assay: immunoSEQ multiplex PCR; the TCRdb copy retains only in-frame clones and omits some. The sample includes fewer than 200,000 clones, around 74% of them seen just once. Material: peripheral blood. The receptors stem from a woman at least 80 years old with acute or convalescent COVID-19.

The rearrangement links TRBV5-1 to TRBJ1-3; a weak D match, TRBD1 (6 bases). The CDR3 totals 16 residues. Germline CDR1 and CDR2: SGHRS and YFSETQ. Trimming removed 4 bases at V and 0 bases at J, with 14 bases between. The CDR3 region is CASSHRTASSGNTIYF. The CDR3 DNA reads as TGCGCCAGCAGCCACCGGACAGCCAGCTCTGGAAACACCATATATTTT.

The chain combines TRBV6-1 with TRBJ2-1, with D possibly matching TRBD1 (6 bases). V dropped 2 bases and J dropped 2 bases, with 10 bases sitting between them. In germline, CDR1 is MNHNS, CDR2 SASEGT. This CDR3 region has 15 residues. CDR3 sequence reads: CASSETGLAYNEQFF. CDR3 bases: TGTGCCAGCAGTGAAACAGGGCTGGCCTACAATGAGCAGTTCTTC.

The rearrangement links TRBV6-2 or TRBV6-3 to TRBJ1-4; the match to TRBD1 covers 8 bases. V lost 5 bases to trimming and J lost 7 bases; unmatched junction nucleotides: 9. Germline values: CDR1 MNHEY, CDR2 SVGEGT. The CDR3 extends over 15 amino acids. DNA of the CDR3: TGTGCCAGCAGTGATTATGGGACAGGCGGTGAAAAACTGTTTTTT. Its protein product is CASSDYGTGGEKLFF.

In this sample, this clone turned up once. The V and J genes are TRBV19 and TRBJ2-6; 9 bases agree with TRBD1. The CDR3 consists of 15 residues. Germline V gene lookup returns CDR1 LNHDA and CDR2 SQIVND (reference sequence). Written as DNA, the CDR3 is TGTGCATCCGACAGGGGGGGATCTGGGGCCAACGTCCTGACTTTC. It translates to CASDRGGSGANVLTF.

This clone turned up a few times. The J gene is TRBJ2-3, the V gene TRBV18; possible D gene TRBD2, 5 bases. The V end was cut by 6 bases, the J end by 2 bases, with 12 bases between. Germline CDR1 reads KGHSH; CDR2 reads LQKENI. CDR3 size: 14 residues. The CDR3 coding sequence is TGTGCCAGCTCTCCCGGGGTTGCCACAGATACGCAGTATTTT. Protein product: CASSPGVATDTQYF.

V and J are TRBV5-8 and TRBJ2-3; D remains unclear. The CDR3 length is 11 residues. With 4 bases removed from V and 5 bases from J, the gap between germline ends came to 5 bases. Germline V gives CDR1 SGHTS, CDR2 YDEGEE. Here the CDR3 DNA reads TGTGCCAGCAGCGGAGTAGATACGCAGTATTTT. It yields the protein CASSGVDTQYF.

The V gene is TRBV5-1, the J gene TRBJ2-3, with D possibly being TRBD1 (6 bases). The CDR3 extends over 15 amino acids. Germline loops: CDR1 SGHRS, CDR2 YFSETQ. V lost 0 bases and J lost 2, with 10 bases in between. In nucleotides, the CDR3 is TGCGCCAGCAGCTTGGCAGGACAGCCCACAGATACGCAGTATTTT. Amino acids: CASSLAGQPTDTQYF.

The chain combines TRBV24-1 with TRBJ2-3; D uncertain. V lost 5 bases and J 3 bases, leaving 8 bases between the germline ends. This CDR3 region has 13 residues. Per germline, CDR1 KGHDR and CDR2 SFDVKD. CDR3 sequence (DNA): TGTGCCACCAGTGGCGATTGGACAGATACGCAGTATTTT. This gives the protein CATSGDWTDTQYF.

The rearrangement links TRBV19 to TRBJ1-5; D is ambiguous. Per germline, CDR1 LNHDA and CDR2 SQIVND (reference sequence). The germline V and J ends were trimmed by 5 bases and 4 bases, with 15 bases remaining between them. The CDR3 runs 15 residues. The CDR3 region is CASSLGTPGNQPQHF. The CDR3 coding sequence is TGTGCCAGTAGTTTAGGCACACCGGGTAATCAGCCCCAGCATTTT.

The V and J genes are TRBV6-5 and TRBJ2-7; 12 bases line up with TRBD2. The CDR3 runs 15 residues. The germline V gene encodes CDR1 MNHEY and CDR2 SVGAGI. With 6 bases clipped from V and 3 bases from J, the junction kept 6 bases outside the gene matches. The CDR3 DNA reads TGTGCCAGCAGCGACGGACTAGCGGGACTCTACGAGCAGTACTTC. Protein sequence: CASSDGLAGLYEQYF.

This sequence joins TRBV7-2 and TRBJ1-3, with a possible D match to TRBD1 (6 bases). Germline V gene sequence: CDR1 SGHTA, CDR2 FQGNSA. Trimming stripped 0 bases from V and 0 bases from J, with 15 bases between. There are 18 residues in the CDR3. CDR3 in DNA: TGTGCCAGCAGCTTAGCGCTAACCGGACAGAGCTCTGGAAACACCATATATTTT. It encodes CASSLALTGQSSGNTIYF.

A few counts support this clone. This CDR3 is CSVEDRADEQYF. The CDR3 DNA reads TGCAGCGTTGAAGATCGTGCGGACGAGCAGTACTTC. V usage is TRBV29-1 and J usage is TRBJ2-7; D uncertain. Deletions cut 0 bases from V and 5 bases from J, with 8 bases between. The CDR3 sequence is 12 residues long. Germline values: CDR1 SQVTM, CDR2 ANQGSEA.

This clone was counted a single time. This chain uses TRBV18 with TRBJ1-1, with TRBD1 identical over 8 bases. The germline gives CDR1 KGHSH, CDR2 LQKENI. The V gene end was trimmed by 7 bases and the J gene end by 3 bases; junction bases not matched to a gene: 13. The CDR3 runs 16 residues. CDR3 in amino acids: CASYSNRGQVDTEAFF. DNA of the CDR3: TGTGCCAGCTACTCGAACAGGGGACAGGTAGACACTGAAGCTTTCTTT.

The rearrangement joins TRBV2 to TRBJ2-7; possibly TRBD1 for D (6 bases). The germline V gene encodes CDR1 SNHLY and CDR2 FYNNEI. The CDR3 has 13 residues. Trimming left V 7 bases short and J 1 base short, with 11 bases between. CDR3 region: CASIPGQSYEQYF. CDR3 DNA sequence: TGTGCCAGCATCCCAGGACAGTCCTACGAGCAGTACTTC.

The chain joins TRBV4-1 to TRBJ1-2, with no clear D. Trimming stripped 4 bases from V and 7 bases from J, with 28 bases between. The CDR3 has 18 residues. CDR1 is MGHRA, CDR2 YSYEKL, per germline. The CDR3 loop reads CASSLLVGRRTYIGGYTF. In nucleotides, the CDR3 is TGCGCCAGCAGCCTTTTAGTGGGCAGGAGGACTTATATAGGTGGCTACACCTTC.

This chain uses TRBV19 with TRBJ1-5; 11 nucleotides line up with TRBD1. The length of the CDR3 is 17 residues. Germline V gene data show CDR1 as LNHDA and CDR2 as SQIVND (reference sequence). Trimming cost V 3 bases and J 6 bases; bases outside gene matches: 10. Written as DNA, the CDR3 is TGTGCCAGTAGTATCGACCCTGGACAGGGGGCGGGTCAGCCCCAGCATTTT. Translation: CASSIDPGQGAGQPQHF.

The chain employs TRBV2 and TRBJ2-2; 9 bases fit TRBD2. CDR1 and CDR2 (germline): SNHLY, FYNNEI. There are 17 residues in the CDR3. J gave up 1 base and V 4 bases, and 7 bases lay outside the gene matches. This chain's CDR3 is CASSVVAGGRNTGELFF. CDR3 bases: TGTGCCAGCAGTGTCGTGGCGGGAGGGCGGAACACCGGGGAGCTGTTTTTT. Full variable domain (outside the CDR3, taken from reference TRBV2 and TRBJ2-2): EPEVTQTPSHQVTQMGQEVILRCVPISNHLYFYWYRQILGQKVEFLVSFYNNEISEKSEIFDDQFSVERPDGSNFTLKIRSTKLEDSAMYFCASSVVAGGRNTGELFFGEGSRLTVL.

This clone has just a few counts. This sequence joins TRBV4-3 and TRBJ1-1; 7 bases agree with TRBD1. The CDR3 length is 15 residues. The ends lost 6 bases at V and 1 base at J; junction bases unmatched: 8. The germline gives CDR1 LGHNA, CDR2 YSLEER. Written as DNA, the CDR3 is TGCGCCAGCAGGGCAGGGGGGTTGGGGAACACTGAAGCTTTCTTT. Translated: CASRAGGLGNTEAFF.

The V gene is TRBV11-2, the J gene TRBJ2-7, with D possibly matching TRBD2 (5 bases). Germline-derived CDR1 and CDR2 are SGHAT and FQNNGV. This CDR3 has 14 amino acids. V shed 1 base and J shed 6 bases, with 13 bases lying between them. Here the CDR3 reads CASSLGARAAEQYF. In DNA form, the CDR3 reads TGTGCCAGCAGCTTAGGGGCGAGGGCGGCCGAGCAGTACTTC.

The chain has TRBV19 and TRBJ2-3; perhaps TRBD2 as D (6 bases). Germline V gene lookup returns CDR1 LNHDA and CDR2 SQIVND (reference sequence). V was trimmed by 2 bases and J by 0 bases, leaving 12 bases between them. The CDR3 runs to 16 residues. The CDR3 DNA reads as TGTGCCAGTAGTATATTAGGAGGGCCAAGCACAGATACGCAGTATTTT. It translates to CASSILGGPSTDTQYF.

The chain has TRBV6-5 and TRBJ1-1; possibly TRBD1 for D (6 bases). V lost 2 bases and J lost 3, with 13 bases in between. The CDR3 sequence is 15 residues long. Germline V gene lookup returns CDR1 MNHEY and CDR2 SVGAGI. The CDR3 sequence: CASSYAGTSDTEAFF. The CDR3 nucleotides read TGTGCCAGCAGTTACGCCGGGACAAGCGACACTGAAGCTTTCTTT.

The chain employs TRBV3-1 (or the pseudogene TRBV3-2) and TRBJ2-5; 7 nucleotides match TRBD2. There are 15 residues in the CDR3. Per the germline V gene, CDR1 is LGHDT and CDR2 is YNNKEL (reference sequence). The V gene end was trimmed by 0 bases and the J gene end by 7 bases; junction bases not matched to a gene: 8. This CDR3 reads CASSQDLGGGTTQYF. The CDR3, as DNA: TGTGCCAGCAGCCAAGATTTGGGGGGGGGAACGACCCAGTACTTC.

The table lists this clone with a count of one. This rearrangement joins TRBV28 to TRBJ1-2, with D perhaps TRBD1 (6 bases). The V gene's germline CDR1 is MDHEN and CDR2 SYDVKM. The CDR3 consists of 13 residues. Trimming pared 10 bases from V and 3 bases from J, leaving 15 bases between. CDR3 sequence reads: CATQKQGDYGYTF. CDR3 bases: TGTGCCACTCAGAAACAGGGTGACTATGGCTACACCTTC.

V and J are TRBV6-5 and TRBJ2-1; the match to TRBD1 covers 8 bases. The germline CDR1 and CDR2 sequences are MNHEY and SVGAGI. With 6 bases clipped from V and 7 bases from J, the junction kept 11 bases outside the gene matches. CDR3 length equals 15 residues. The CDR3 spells CASSPMAGGLNEQFF. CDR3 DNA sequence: TGTGCCAGCAGCCCCATGGCAGGGGGCCTAAATGAGCAGTTCTTC.

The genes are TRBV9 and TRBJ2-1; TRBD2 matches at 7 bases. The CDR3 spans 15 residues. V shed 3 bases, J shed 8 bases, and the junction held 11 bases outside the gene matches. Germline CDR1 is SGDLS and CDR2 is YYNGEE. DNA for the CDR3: TGTGCCAGCAGCGCCGAAGGGCGGGAGCCCGATGAGCAGTTCTTC. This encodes CASSAEGREPDEQFF.

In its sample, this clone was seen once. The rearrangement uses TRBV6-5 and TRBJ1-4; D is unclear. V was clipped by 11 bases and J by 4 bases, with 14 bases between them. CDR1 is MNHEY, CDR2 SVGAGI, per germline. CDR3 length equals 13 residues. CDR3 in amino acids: CASRGPNNEKLFF. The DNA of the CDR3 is TGTGCCTCCCGAGGCCCAAATAATGAAAAACTGTTTTTT.

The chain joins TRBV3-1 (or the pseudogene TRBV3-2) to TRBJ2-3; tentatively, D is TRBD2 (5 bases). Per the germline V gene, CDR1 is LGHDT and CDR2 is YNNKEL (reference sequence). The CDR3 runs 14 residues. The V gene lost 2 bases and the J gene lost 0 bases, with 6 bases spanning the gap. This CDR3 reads CASSQPGSTDTQYF. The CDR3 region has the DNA TGTGCCAGCAGCCAACCGGGGAGCACAGATACGCAGTATTTT.

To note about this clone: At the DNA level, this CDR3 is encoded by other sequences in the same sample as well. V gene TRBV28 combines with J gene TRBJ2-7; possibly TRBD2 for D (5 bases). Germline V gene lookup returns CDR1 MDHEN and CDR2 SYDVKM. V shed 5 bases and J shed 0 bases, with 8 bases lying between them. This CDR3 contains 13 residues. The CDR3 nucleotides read TGTGCCAGCAGTAGCGGAACCTCCTACGAGCAGTACTTC. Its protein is CASSSGTSYEQYF. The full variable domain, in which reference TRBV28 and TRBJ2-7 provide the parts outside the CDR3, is DVKVTQSSRYLVKRTGEKVFLECVQDMDHENMFWYRQDPGLGLRLIYFSYDVKMKEKGDIPEGYSVSREKKERFSLILESASTNQTSMYLCASSSGTSYEQYFGPGTRLTVT.

CDR3 amino acids: CASSSRTGAFSYNEQFF. The DNA for the CDR3 is TGTGCCAGCAGTTCACGGACAGGGGCTTTCTCCTACAATGAGCAGTTCTTC. This chain uses TRBV13 with TRBJ2-1; 9 bases line up with TRBD1. The CDR3 covers 17 residues. Germline assignment: CDR1 PRHDT and CDR2 FYEKMQ (reference sequence). V dropped 6 bases and J dropped 0; count of bases not matched to a gene: 9.

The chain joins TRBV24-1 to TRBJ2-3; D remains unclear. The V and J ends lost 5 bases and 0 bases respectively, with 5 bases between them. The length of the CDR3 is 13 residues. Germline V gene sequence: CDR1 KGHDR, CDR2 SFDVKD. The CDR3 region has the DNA TGTGCCACCAGTGCTGTGAGCACAGATACGCAGTATTTT. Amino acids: CATSAVSTDTQYF.

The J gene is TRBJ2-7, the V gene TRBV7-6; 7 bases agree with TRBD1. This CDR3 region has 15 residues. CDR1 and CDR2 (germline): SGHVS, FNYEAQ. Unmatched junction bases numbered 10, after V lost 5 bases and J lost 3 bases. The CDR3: CASSTLRDRHYEQYF. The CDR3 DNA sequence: TGTGCCAGCAGCACGCTTCGGGACAGACACTACGAGCAGTACTTC.